This TCR beta chain originates from a study of shared clonotypes between healthy human individuals. Method: immunoSEQ multiplex PCR; TCRdb's copy keeps in-frame clones and lacks some. This sample has about 2.1 million clones, with 85% to 95% found just once. Naive CD8 cells lacked CD45RO, underwent positive selection for CCR7 and left out terminally differentiated effector memory CD45RA+ cells. CDR3 length equals 16 residues. Germline CDR1 is MNHEY and CDR2 is SMNVEV (reference sequence). The germline V and J ends were trimmed by 2 bases and 4 bases, with 16 bases remaining between them. The sequenced material came from naive CD8+ T cells from PBMCs. The clonotype comes from a young man in good health. Some clones in this sample may be carry-over from other donors' samples. The chain carries TRBV27 and TRBJ2-3, with D perhaps being TRBD1 or TRBD2 (5 bases each). The CDR3 DNA sequence: TGTGCCAGCAGTTTAGTCCACCCGAGAGGGGCAGATACGCAGTATTTT. It translates to CASSLVHPRGADTQYF.